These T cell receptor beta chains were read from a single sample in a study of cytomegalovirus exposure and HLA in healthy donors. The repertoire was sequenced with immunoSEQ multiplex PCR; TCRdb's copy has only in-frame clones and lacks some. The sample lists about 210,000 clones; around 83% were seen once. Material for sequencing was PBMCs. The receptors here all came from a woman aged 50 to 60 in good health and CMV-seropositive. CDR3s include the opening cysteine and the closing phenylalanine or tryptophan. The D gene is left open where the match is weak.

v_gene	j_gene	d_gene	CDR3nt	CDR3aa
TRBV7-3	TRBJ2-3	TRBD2	TGTGCCAGCAGTTCTAGCGGGGGGAACGTAGGTACGCAGTATTTT	CASSSSGGNVGTQYF
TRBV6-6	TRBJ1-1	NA	TGTGCCAGCAGTTCCGCAGGGCTAACTGAAGCTTTCTTT	CASSSAGLTEAFF
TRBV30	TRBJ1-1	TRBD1	TGTGCCTGGATCCTTAGCAGGGGGCTGGGCACTGAAGCTTTCTTT	CAWILSRGLGTEAFF
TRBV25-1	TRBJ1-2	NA	TGTGCCAGCAGTGAAACGGGAGACCACTATGGCTACACCTTC	CASSETGDHYGYTF
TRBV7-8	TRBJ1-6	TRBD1	TGTGCCAGCAGCTCGACAGGGGTCTCACCCCTCCACTTT	CASSSTGVSPLHF
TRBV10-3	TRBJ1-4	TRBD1	TGTGCCATCAGGGGGACAGGGGGCCGTGAAAAACTGTTTTTT	CAIRGTGGREKLFF
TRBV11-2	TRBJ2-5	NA	TGTGCCAGCAGCCGCGGAGAGACCCAGTACTTC	CASSRGETQYF
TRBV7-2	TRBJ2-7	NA	TGTGCCAGCAGCCGACAAGGCTACGAGCAGTACTTC	CASSRQGYEQYF
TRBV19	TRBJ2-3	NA	TGTGCCAGTAGTATAGCGGGCACAGATACGCAGTATTTT	CASSIAGTDTQYF
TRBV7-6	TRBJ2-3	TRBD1	TGTGCCAGCAGCTTATCAGGACAGGGGACAGATACGCAGTATTTT	CASSLSGQGTDTQYF
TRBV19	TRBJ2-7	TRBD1	TGTGCCAGTAGCGGACAGGGAAGTACCCTCGACGAGCAGTACTTC	CASSGQGSTLDEQYF
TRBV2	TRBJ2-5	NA	TGTGCCAGCAAATGGACAGTCTCGGAGACCCAGTACTTC	CASKWTVSETQYF
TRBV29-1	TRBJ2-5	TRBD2	TGCAGCTTAATCCTTAGCGGGATACAAGAGACCCAGTACTTC	CSLILSGIQETQYF
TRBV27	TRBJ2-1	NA	TGTGCCAGCAGTTTGCTACTAGGTTCCAATGAGCAGTTCTTC	CASSLLLGSNEQFF